The 20 T cell receptor beta chains presented below share a single source sample, sequenced in a study of T cell repertoires in cytomegalovirus infection. One entry per CDR3 protein results from TCRdb running MiXCR on the reads. Seen here are about 130,000 distinct CDR3 sequences, 7% to 9.5% observed once, and the top ten hold 10%. Specimen: PBMCs. All receptors derive from a human donor in good health (CMV status not recorded). Some clones in this sample may be carry-over from other donors' samples.

Many counts were recorded for this clonotype. The chain couples TRBV7-2 to TRBJ2-3; 9 nucleotides align to TRBD2. Germline CDR1 reads SGHTA; CDR2 reads FQGNSA. V was pared by 4 bases and J by 5 bases, with 7 bases of the junction left unmatched. This CDR3 comprises 15 residues. The chain's CDR3 is CASSSQRGEGDTQYF. The CDR3 nucleotides are TGTGCCAGCAGCTCCCAGCGGGGGGAGGGAGATACGCAGTATTTT.

The chain uses TRBV2 and TRBJ1-5; D uncertain. Germline V gives CDR1 SNHLY, CDR2 FYNNEI. Trimming shortened V by 5 bases and J by 4 bases, and 15 bases separated the two germline ends. The CDR3 runs 15 residues. CDR3 sequence (DNA): TGTGCCAGCAGTCCTACACTACCTGGGAATCAGCCCCAGCATTTT. Its translation: CASSPTLPGNQPQHF.

This clonotype showed up many times. The chain couples TRBV28 to TRBJ2-6; TRBD1 is a possible D gene (6 bases). The V end lost 8 bases, the J end lost 4 bases, and 12 bases lay between the germline ends. The germline V gene encodes CDR1 MDHEN and CDR2 SYDVKM. The CDR3 consists of 14 residues. The CDR3 sequence: CASGLQGGANVLTF. The DNA for the CDR3 is TGTGCCAGCGGGTTACAGGGAGGGGCCAACGTCCTGACTTTC.

This clonotype was seen a few times. This chain joins TRBV5-4 and TRBJ1-1, with D hard to call. From germline, CDR1 is SGHNT and CDR2 YYREEE (reference sequence). There are 14 residues in the CDR3. V was cut by 7 bases and J by 2 bases, with 15 bases left in between. The CDR3 loop is CASAAVGGNTEAFF. CDR3 sequence (DNA): TGTGCCAGCGCGGCGGTGGGCGGTAACACTGAAGCTTTCTTT.

This clonotype was observed at least ten times. The chain uses TRBV7-6 and TRBJ1-4; no clear D gene. V lost 4 bases and J lost 10, with 10 bases in between. In germline, CDR1 is SGHVS, CDR2 FNYEAQ. CDR3 size: 12 residues. The CDR3 region is CASSSGSAKLFF. DNA for the CDR3: TGTGCCAGCAGCTCAGGTTCGGCAAAACTGTTTTTT.

This clonotype was seen only a few times. V is TRBV20-1 and J is TRBJ1-5; D uncertain. The CDR3 is 15 residues long. The V end was cut by 1 base, the J end by 1 base, with 11 bases between. Looked up from germline, CDR1 is DFQATT and CDR2 is SNEGSKA (reference sequence). The CDR3 loop reads CSARVGGRSNQPQHF. The CDR3 bases are TGCAGTGCTAGAGTTGGAGGAAGGAGCAATCAGCCCCAGCATTTT.

The table lists this clonotype with many counts. V gene TRBV20-1 combines with J gene TRBJ2-3; 9 positions agree with TRBD2. The CDR3 has 15 residues. Germline V gene lookup returns CDR1 DFQATT and CDR2 SNEGSKA (reference sequence). V lost 6 bases and J lost 2; bases outside the gene matches: 9. CDR3 bases: TGCAGTGCAACGAGCGGGGGGCTAAACACAGATACGCAGTATTTT. This codes for CSATSGGLNTDTQYF.

Ten or more counts support this clonotype. The chain joins TRBV6-6 to TRBJ2-3; TRBD2 agrees at 13 bases. This CDR3 is built from 17 residues. Per the germline V gene, CDR1 is MNHNY and CDR2 is SVGAGI (reference sequence). The trim removed 4 bases at V and 5 bases at J, leaving 9 bases unmatched. The CDR3 region has the DNA TGTGCCAGCAGTTTGATACTAGCGGGGGGGCCGGGAGATACGCAGTATTTT. This encodes CASSLILAGGPGDTQYF.

This clonotype was counted at least ten times. This chain links TRBV18 with TRBJ1-5, with TRBD1 matching 7 bases. CDR3 length: 14 amino acids. V shed 6 bases, J shed 5 bases, and the junction held 7 bases outside the gene matches. The germline V gene has CDR1 KGHSH and CDR2 LQKENI. In DNA form, the CDR3 reads TGTGCCAGCTCTCGCGACAGGGCCCATCAGCCCCAGCATTTT. It encodes CASSRDRAHQPQHF.

V and J are TRBV20-1 and TRBJ2-3; D perhaps matches TRBD1 (6 bases). This CDR3 has 15 residues. V was pared by 6 bases and J by 0 bases, with 16 bases between. Germline loops: CDR1 DFQATT, CDR2 SNEGSKA (reference sequence). The CDR3 DNA reads as TGCAGTGCACCGGACAGAGCAGGGAGCACAGATACGCAGTATTTT. Translating it yields CSAPDRAGSTDTQYF.

This clonotype was seen more than once but under ten times. This sequence joins TRBV12-3 or TRBV12-4 and TRBJ2-2; unclear D gene. V lost 6 bases and J lost 0, with 8 bases in between. CDR3 length: 14 residues. The CDR3 spells CASRSGTNTGELFF. The CDR3 DNA reads as TGTGCCAGCAGGTCGGGTACGAACACCGGGGAGCTGTTTTTT.

The V call is TRBV5-1, the J call TRBJ1-1, with D unresolved. The V gene lost 2 bases and the J gene lost 1 base, with 9 bases spanning the gap. CDR3 length equals 14 residues. Germline values: CDR1 SGHRS, CDR2 YFSETQ. The CDR3 is CASSLIPSNTEAFF. Written as DNA, the CDR3 is TGCGCCAGCAGCTTAATCCCCTCGAACACTGAAGCTTTCTTT.

The table lists this clonotype with many counts. This chain uses TRBV5-1 with TRBJ1-1; D possibly corresponds to TRBD1 (6 bases). Germline loops: CDR1 SGHRS, CDR2 YFSETQ. The V end was cut by 0 bases, the J end by 3 bases, with 21 bases between. The CDR3 extends over 18 amino acids. As DNA, the CDR3 is TGCGCCAGCAGCTTGGCCACCAGGGGAGGGGTGCTGTACACTGAAGCTTTCTTT. The encoded protein is CASSLATRGGVLYTEAFF.

This clonotype was counted ten times or more. The genes are TRBV2 and TRBJ1-6, with D hard to call. This CDR3 comprises 15 residues. Germline CDR1 is SNHLY and CDR2 is FYNNEI. V lost 5 bases and J lost 8, with 16 bases in between. The CDR3 here is CASSLTLLGDSPLHF. DNA of the CDR3: TGTGCCAGCAGTTTAACTCTACTCGGTGATTCACCCCTCCACTTT.

Many counts were recorded for this clonotype. The chain is built from TRBV5-1 and TRBJ2-3; 9 bases line up with TRBD1. The CDR3 is 15 amino acids. V dropped 4 bases and J dropped 2; count of bases not matched to a gene: 5. In germline, CDR1 is SGHRS, CDR2 YFSETQ. DNA for the CDR3: TGCGCCAGCAGCCCGGGACAGGGAGACACAGATACGCAGTATTTT. Translation: CASSPGQGDTDTQYF. Supplemented by reference TRBV5-1 and TRBJ2-3, the full variable domain reads KAGVTQTPRYLIKTRGQQVTLSCSPISGHRSVSWYQQTPGQGLQFLFEYFSETQRNKGNFPGRFSGRQFSNSRSEMNVSTLELGDSALYLCASSPGQGDTDTQYFGPGTRLTVL.

This clonotype was seen repeatedly, ten times or more. The genes are TRBV28 and TRBJ2-6; a weak D match, TRBD2 (6 bases). Germline CDR1 MDHEN, CDR2 SYDVKM. V was cut by 6 bases and J by 1 base, with 16 bases left in between. The CDR3 is 17 amino acids. CDR3 DNA: TGTGCCAGCAGCCCCGCCCGGGGAGGTTCTGGGGCCAACGTCCTGACTTTC. It encodes CASSPARGGSGANVLTF.

Worth noting for this clonotype: A clone one base away is much larger, so this may be a read error. The gene calls are TRBV6-6 and TRBJ1-1, with no clear D. V was cut by 5 bases and J by 4 bases, with 11 bases left in between. This CDR3 is 13 amino acids long. Germline-derived CDR1 and CDR2 are MNHNY and SVGAGI (reference sequence). CDR3: CASSDGRGTEAFF. The CDR3, as DNA: TGTGCCAGCAGTGACGGGCGAGGCACTGAAGCTTTCTTT.

This clonotype was seen repeatedly, ten times or more. The chain is built from TRBV7-6 and TRBJ2-5; 9 bases match TRBD2. The V gene's germline CDR1 is SGHVS and CDR2 FNYEAQ. The CDR3 length is 16 residues. Losses at the gene ends were 1 base for V and 2 bases for J; bases not matched to a gene: 5. CDR3 bases: TGTGCCAGCAGCTTAGGCCCAGCGGGGGGACAAGAGACCCAGTACTTC. It codes for CASSLGPAGGQETQYF.

The sample holds many counts of this clonotype. The V gene is TRBV7-9, the J gene TRBJ1-1; unclear D gene. This CDR3 comprises 11 residues. Germline V gene sequence: CDR1 SEHNR, CDR2 FQNEAQ (reference sequence). Trimming pared 5 bases from V and 5 bases from J, leaving 6 bases between. CDR3 region: CASSAETEAFF. The CDR3 coding sequence is TGTGCCAGCAGCGCCGAAACTGAAGCTTTCTTT.

This clonotype was detected ten times or more. J is TRBJ2-1 and V is TRBV7-2, with TRBD2 matching over 10 bases. Germline V lookup: CDR1 SGHTA, CDR2 FQGNSA. V was clipped by 5 bases and J by 0 bases; unmatched bases: 4. The length of the CDR3 is 16 residues. The CDR3 coding sequence is TGTGCCAGCAGCCGGACTAGCGGTAGCTCCTACAATGAGCAGTTCTTC. Encoded protein: CASSRTSGSSYNEQFF.